A single sample is the source of the 5 T cell receptor beta chains below, sequenced in a study of PD-L1 blockade in urothelial cancer. TCRdb keeps only in-frame clones here, not all; method: immunoSEQ multiplex PCR. Altogether fewer than 50,000 clones are present, around nine tenths being singletons, with the ten largest covering about 7.6%. The material sequenced was PBMCs, taken around atezolizumab (anti-PD-L1) treatment. The receptors stem from a man in his 60s with urothelial cancer.

J is TRBJ2-1 and V is TRBV6-5, with TRBD1 identical over 11 bases. J was trimmed by 9 bases and V by 6 bases; bases with no gene match: 7. The CDR3 runs to 14 residues. Germline loops: CDR1 MNHEY, CDR2 SVGAGI. CDR3 coding DNA: TGTGCCAGCAGCCCCGGGACAGGGGGGGTTGAGCAGTTCTTC. Its protein product is CASSPGTGGVEQFF.

The genes are TRBV30 and TRBJ2-2, with D tentatively TRBD2 (6 bases). Trimming cost V 5 bases and J 6 bases, with 19 bases left between them. In germline, CDR1 is GTSNPN, CDR2 SVGIG (reference sequence). The CDR3 totals 15 residues. CDR3 loop: CAWASGGLGAGELFF. The CDR3 coding sequence is TGTGCCTGGGCCTCCGGGGGTTTAGGGGCCGGGGAGCTGTTTTTT.

The V and J genes are TRBV11-2 and TRBJ2-1; D is unclear. Trimming left V 1 base short and J 4 bases short, with 5 bases between. This CDR3 region has 13 residues. Germline assignment: CDR1 SGHAT and CDR2 FQNNGV. CDR3 sequence: CASSLGQYNEQFF. The CDR3 coding sequence is TGTGCCAGCAGCTTAGGACAATACAATGAGCAGTTCTTC. Together with reference TRBV11-2 and TRBJ2-1, the CDR3 gives the full variable domain: EAGVAQSPRYKIIEKRQSVAFWCNPISGHATLYWYQQILGQGPKLLIQFQNNGVVDDSQLPKDRFSAERLKGVDSTLKIQPAKLEDSAVYLCASSLGQYNEQFFGPGTRLTVL.

The genes are TRBV7-9 and TRBJ1-1; tentatively, D is TRBD1 (6 bases). Germline CDR1 SEHNR, CDR2 FQNEAQ (reference sequence). Trimming left V 4 bases short and J 0 bases short, with 12 bases between. The CDR3 runs to 15 residues. This chain's CDR3 is CASSSLGGLNTEAFF. For the CDR3, the DNA is TGTGCCAGCAGCTCACTGGGGGGGCTGAACACTGAAGCTTTCTTT.

The chain joins TRBV13 to TRBJ1-5, with 8 bases that match TRBD1. Germline loops: CDR1 PRHDT, CDR2 FYEKMQ (reference sequence). V shed 6 bases, J shed 0 bases, and the junction held 4 bases outside the gene matches. The CDR3 sequence is 15 residues long. CDR3 amino acids: CASSLGQGSNQPQHF. The DNA for the CDR3 is TGTGCCAGCAGTCTCGGACAGGGTAGCAATCAGCCCCAGCATTTT.